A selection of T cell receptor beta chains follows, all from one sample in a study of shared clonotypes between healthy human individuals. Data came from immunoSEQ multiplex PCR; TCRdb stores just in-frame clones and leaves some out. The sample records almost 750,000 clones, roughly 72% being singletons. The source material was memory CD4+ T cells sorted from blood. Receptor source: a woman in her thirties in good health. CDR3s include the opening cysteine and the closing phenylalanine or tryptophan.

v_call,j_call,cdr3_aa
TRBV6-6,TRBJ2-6,CASSQTGSSGANVLTF
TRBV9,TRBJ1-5,CASSLTRAAHLPRPQHF
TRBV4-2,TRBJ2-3,CASSQVVAEVGADTQYF
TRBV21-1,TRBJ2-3,CASPKERLLRPCTDTQYF
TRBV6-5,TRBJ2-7,CASSYVAGGYEQYF
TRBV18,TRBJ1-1,CASSHGQGNTEAFF
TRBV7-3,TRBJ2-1,CASSAGGNGYNEQFF
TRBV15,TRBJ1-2,CATSRGDGYTF
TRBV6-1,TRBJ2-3,CASSEEFLAGLSTDTQYF
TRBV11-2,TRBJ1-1,CASSLETDRGQAFF
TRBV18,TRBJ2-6,CASSSGGASGANVLTF
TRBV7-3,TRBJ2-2,CASSWDRDTGELFF
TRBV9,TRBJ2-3,CASSGYTDTQYF
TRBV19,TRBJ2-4,CASSITQTGQNIQYF
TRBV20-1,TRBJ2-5,CSAGETQYF
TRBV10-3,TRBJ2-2,CAISESSGGHTGELFF
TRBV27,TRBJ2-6,CASTDRTGANVLTF
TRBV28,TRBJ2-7,CASRAGHGGFSDF
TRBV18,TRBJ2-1,CASSPRDHDNEQFF
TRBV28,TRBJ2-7,CASSFSRRLLYEQYF
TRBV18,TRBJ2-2,CASTSSQSGRKGGELFF
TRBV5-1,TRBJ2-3,CASSLGTSGLVAQYF
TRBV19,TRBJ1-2,CASTRGGTGRFYGYTF
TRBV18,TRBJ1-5,CASSPREGSVAQHF
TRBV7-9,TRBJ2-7,CASSGSGRVYEQYF
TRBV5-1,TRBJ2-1,CASSYGSGRANEQFF
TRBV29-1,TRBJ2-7,CSVVGQGIREYF
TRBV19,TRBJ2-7,CASSISTNSYEQYF
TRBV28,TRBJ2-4,CASSLAGGAIQYF
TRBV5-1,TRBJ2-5,CASSVPTQETQYF
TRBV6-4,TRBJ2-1,CASSASGTSVPNEQFF
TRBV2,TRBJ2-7,CASSERQGSEQYF
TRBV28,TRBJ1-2,CASSGAKLGRYYGYTF
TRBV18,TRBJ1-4,CASSPSGPEKLFF
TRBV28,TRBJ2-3,CASSWTAFTDTQYF